Given below is one TCR beta chain in context. The antigen remains unidentified. This sample is part of a study of beta chain features in type 1 diabetes. Trimming left V 1 base short and J 4 bases short, with 14 bases between. Germline CDR1 reads MGHRA; CDR2 reads YSYEKL. The CDR3 totals 15 residues. Isolated RNA was reverse transcribed in full, so expressed TCRB transcripts were sequenced. Some clones are missing from TCRdb's copy, which holds only in-frame ones; the method was immunoSEQ multiplex PCR. The sample holds 230,000 or so clones, approximately 16% seen once. Study results and caveats: TCRB CDR3 length was moderately but significantly reduced in all four CD4+ subsets of Type 1 diabetes patients.

Sequencing input: naive CD4+ T cells from blood. J is TRBJ2-7 and V is TRBV4-1; D may be TRBD1 or TRBD2 (6 bases each). This TCR came from a man in his thirties or forties with type 1 diabetes. CDR3: CASSQAGVGQYEQYF. The CDR3 DNA reads as TGCGCCAGCAGCCAAGCGGGAGTTGGACAGTACGAGCAGTACTTC.